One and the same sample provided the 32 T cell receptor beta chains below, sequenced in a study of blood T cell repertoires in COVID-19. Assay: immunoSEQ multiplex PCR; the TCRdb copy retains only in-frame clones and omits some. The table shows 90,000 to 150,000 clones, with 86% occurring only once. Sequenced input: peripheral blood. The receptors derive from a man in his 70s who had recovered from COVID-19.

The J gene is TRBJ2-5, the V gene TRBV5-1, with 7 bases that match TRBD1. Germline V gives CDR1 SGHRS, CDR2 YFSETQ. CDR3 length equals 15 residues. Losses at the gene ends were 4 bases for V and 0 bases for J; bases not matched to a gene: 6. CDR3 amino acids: CASSRLGQNQETQYF. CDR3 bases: TGCGCCAGCAGCCGCCTGGGACAGAACCAAGAGACCCAGTACTTC.

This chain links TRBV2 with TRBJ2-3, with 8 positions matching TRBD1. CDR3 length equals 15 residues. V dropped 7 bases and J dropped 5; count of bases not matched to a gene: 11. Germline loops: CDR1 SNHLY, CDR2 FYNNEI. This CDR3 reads CASKKDRAQGDTQYF. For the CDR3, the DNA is TGTGCCAGCAAAAAGGACAGGGCGCAAGGAGATACGCAGTATTTT.

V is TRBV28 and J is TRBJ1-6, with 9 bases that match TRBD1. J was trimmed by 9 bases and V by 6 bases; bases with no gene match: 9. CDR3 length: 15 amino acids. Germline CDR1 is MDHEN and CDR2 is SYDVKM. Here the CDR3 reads CASSPPDRGFSPLHF. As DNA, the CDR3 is TGTGCCAGCAGCCCACCCGACAGGGGGTTTTCACCCCTCCACTTT.

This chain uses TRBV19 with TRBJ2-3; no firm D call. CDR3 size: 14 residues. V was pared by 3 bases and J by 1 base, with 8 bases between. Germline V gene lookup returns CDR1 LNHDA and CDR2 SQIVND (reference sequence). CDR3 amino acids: CASSIPLRTDTQYF. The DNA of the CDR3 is TGTGCCAGTAGTATCCCCCTACGCACAGATACGCAGTATTTT.

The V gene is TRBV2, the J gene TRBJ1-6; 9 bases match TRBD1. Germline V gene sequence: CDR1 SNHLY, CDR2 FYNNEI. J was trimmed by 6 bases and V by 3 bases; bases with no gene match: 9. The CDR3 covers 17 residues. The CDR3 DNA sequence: TGTGCCAGCAGTGACGGAAAGCTGGGACAGGGTAATTCACCCCTCCACTTT. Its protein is CASSDGKLGQGNSPLHF. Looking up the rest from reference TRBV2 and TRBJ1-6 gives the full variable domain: EPEVTQTPSHQVTQMGQEVILRCVPISNHLYFYWYRQILGQKVEFLVSFYNNEISEKSEIFDDQFSVERPDGSNFTLKIRSTKLEDSAMYFCASSDGKLGQGNSPLHFGNGTRLTVT.

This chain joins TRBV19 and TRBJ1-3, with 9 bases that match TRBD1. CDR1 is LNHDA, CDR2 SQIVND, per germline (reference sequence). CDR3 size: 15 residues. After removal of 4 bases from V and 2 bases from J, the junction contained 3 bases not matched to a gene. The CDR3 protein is CASSRDRVPGNTIYF. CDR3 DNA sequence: TGTGCCAGTAGTAGGGACAGGGTCCCTGGAAACACCATATATTTT.

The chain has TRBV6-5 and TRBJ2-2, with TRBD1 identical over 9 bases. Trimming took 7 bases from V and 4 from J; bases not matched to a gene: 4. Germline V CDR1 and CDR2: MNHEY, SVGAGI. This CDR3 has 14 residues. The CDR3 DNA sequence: TGTGCCAGCACCTTGACAGGGGGCACCGGGGAGCTGTTTTTT. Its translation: CASTLTGGTGELFF.

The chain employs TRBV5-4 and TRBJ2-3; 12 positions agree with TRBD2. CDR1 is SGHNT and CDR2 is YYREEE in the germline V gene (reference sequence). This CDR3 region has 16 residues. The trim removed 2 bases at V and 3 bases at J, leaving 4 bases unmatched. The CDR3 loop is CASSFRTSGTTDTQYF. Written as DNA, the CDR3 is TGTGCCAGCAGCTTCCGGACTAGCGGGACGACAGATACGCAGTATTTT.

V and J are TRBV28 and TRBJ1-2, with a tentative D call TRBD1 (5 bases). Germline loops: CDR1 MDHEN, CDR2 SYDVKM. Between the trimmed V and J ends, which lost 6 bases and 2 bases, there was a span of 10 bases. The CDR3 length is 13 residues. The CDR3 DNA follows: TGTGCCAGCAGGATGACAGCGAACTATGGCTACACCTTC. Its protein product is CASRMTANYGYTF.

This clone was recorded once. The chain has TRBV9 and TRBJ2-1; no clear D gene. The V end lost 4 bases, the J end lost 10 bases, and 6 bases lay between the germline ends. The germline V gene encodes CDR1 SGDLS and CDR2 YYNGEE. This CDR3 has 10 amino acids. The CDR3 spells CASSPSEQFF. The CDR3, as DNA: TGTGCCAGCAGCCCCTCGGAGCAGTTCTTC. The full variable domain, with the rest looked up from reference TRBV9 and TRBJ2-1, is DSGVTQTPKHLITATGQRVTLRCSPRSGDLSVYWYQQSLDQGLQFLIQYYNGEERAKGNILERFSAQQFPDLHSELNLSSLELGDSALYFCASSPSEQFFGPGTRLTVL.

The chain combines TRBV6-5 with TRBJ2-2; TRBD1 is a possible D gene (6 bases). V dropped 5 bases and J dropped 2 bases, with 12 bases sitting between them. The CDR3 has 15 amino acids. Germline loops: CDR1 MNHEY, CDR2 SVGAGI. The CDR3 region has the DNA TGTGCCAGCAGTAGACCTGGGACAAACACCGGGGAGCTGTTTTTT. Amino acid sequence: CASSRPGTNTGELFF.

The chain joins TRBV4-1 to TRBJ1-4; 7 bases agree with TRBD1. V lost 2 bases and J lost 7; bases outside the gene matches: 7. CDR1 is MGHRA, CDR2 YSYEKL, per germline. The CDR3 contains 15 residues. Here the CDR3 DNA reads TGCGCCAGCAGCCAACCCGACAGGGTTTCTGAAAAACTGTTTTTT. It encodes CASSQPDRVSEKLFF.

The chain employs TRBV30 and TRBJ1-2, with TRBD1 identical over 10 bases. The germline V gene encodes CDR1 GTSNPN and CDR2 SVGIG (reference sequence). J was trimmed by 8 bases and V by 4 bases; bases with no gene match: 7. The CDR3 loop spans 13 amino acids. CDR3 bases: TGTGCCTGGACCCGCGGGACAGGGGAGGGCTACACCTTC. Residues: CAWTRGTGEGYTF.

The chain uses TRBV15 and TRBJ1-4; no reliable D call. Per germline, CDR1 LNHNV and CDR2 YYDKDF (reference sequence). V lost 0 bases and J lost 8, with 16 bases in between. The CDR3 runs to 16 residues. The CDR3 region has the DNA TGTGCCACCAGCAGAGATCGGGAGCAGATCGGGGAAAAACTGTTTTTT. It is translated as CATSRDREQIGEKLFF.

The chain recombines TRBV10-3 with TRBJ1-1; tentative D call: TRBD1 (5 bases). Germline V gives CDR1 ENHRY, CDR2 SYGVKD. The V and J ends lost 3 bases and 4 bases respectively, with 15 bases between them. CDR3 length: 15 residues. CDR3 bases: TGTGCCATCAGTGACCCGTCGCGGGGGGGCACTGAAGCTTTCTTT. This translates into CAISDPSRGGTEAFF.

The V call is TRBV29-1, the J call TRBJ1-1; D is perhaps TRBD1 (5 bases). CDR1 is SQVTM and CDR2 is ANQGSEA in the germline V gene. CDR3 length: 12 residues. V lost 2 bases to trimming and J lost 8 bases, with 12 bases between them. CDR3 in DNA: TGCAGCGTTGAAACGTTCGGACAAGAAGCTTTCTTT. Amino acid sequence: CSVETFGQEAFF.

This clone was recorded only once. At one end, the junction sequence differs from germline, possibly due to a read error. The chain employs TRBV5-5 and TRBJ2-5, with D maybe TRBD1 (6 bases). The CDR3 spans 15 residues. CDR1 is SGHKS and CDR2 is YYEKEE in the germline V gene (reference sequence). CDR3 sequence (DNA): TGTGCCAGCAGCCAGCTTGGGGGCCCCCAAGAGACCCGGTACTTC. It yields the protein CASSQLGGPQETRYF.

CDR3 loop: CASSSTGYSYEQYF. The CDR3 coding sequence is TGTGCCAGCAGTTCGACAGGATATAGCTACGAGCAGTACTTC. This sequence joins TRBV6-5 and TRBJ2-7, with a possible D match to TRBD1 (6 bases). Germline-derived CDR1 and CDR2 are MNHEY and SVGAGI. This CDR3 has 14 residues. Trimming removed 4 bases at V and 3 bases at J, with 13 bases between.

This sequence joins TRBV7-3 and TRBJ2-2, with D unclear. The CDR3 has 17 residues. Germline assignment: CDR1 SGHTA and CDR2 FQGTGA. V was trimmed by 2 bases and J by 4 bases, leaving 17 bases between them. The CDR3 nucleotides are TGTGCCAGCAGCTTACCGGCCCGACCCGGGTCCACCGGGGAGCTGTTTTTT. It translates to CASSLPARPGSTGELFF.

CDR3 nucleotide sequence: TGTGCCAGCAGCTTGGGAGTGGGGGACAGCCACAATCAGCCCCAGCATTTT. Its translation is CASSLGVGDSHNQPQHF. The chain combines TRBV7-9 with TRBJ1-5; TRBD1 agrees at 7 bases. V was pared by 3 bases and J by 3 bases, with 11 bases of the junction left unmatched. Germline assignment: CDR1 SEHNR and CDR2 FQNEAQ (reference sequence). The CDR3 loop spans 17 amino acids.

This CDR3 reads CASSQDGRTIYF. The CDR3 DNA reads as TGCGCCAGCAGCCAAGACGGGAGGACCATATATTTT. This chain joins TRBV4-1 and TRBJ1-3; no clear D. V lost 0 bases, J lost 10 bases, and 7 bases lay in between. The CDR3 length is 12 residues. Germline V gene data show CDR1 as MGHRA and CDR2 as YSYEKL.

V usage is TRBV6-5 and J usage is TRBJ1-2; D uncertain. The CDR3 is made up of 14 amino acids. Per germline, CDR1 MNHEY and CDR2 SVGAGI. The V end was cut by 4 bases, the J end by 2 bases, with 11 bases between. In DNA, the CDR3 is TGTGCCAGCAGTTGGCTCCCGGAGAACTATGGCTACACCTTC. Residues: CASSWLPENYGYTF.

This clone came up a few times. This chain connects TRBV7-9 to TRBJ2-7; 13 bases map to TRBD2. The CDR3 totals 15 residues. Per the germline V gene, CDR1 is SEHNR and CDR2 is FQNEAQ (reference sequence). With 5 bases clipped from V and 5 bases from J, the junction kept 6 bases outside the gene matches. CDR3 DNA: TGTGCCAGCAGCCCCGGGACTAGCGGGATCAACGAGCAGTACTTC. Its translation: CASSPGTSGINEQYF. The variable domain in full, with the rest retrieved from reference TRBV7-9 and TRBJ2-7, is DTGVSQNPRHKITKRGQNVTFRCDPISEHNRLYWYRQTLGQGPEFLTYFQNEAQLEKSRLLSDRFSAERPKGSFSTLEIQRTEQGDSAMYLCASSPGTSGINEQYFGPGTRLTVT.

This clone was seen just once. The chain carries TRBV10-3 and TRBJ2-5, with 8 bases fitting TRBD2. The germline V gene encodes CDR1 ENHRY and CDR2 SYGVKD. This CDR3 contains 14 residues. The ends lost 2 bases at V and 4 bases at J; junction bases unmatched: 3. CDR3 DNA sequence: TGTGCCATCAGTGAGCGGGGGGGCGTAGAGACCCAGTACTTC. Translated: CAISERGGVETQYF.

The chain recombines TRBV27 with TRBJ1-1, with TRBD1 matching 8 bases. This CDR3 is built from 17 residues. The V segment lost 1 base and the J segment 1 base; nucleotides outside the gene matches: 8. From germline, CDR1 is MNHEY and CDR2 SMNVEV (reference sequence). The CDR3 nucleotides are TGTGCCAGCAGTTTATTAGCCGGGGGACAGGAGAACACTGAAGCTTTCTTT. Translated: CASSLLAGGQENTEAFF.

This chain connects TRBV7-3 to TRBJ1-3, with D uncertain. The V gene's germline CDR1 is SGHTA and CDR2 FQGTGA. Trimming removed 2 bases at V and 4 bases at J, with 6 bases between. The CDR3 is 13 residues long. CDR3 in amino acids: CASSLAYGNTIYF. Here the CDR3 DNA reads TGTGCCAGCAGCTTAGCGTACGGAAACACCATATATTTT.

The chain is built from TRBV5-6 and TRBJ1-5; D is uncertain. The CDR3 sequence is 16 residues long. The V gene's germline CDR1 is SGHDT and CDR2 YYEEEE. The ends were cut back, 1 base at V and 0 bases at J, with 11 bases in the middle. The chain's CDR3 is CASSLYRDHSNQPQHF. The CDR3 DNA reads TGTGCCAGCAGCTTGTATAGAGATCATAGCAATCAGCCCCAGCATTTT.

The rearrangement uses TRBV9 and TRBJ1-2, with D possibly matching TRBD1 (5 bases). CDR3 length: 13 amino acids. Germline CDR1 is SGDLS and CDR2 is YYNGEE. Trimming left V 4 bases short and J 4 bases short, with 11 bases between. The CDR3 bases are TGTGCCAGCAGCCCGACCGGGGGCTATGGCTACACCTTC. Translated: CASSPTGGYGYTF. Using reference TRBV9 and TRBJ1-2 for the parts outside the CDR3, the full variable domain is DSGVTQTPKHLITATGQRVTLRCSPRSGDLSVYWYQQSLDQGLQFLIQYYNGEERAKGNILERFSAQQFPDLHSELNLSSLELGDSALYFCASSPTGGYGYTFGSGTRLTVV.

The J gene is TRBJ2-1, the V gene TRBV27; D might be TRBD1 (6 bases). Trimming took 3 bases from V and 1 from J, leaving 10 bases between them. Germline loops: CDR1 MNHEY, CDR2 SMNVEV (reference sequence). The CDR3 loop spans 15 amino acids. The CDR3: CASSFVGASYNEQFF. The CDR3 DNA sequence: TGTGCCAGCAGTTTTGTGGGGGCTTCCTACAATGAGCAGTTCTTC.

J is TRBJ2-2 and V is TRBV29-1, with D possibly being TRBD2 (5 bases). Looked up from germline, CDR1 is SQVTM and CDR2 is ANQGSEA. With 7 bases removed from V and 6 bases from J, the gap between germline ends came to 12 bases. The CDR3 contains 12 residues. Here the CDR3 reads CSAGLGAGELFF. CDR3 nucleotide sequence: TGCAGCGCGGGATTGGGCGCCGGGGAGCTGTTTTTT.

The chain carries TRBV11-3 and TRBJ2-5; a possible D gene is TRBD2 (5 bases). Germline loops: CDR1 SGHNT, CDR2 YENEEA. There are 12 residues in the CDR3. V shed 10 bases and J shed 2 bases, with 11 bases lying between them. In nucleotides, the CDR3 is TGTGCCACCCGGGGAGTTCAAGAGACCCAGTACTTC. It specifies CATRGVQETQYF.

This chain's CDR3 is CASSTPQGAGFNYGYTF. DNA for the CDR3: TGTGCCAGCAGCACTCCACAGGGGGCCGGTTTTAACTATGGCTACACCTTC. This rearrangement joins TRBV7-8 to TRBJ1-2; TRBD1 matches 9 bases. The CDR3 has 17 amino acids. Germline-derived CDR1 and CDR2 are SGHVS and FQNEAQ. V shed 5 bases, J shed 1 base, and the junction held 11 bases outside the gene matches.